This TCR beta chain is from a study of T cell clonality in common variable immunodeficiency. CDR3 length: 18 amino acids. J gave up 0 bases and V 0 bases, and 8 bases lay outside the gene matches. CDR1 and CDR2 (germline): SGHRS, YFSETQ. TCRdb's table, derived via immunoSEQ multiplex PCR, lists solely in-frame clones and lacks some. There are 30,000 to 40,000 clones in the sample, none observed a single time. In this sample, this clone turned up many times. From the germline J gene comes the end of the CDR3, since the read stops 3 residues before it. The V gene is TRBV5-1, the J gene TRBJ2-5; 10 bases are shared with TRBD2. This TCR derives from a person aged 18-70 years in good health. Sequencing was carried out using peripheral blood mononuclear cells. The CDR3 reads CASSLAGRGLANQETQYF. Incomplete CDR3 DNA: TGCGCCAGCAGCTTGGCCGGCCGGGGACTAGCGAACCAAGAGACC.